A single sample is the source of the 5 T cell receptor beta chains below, sequenced in a study of shared clonotypes between healthy human individuals (dated by TCRdb to between 2020 and 2021). Libraries were built with the immunoSEQ multiplex PCR assay. Drawn from immuneACCESS, this table holds only the in-frame rearrangements with V and J called that TCRdb kept. Clones are partly lost; checked studies trace under half to an unresolved V gene and leave the rest unexplained. This sample has fewer than 700,000 clones in its table, and roughly 79% of those were observed once. The ten largest clones capture about 12% of the sample. The sequenced material came from PBMCs. The source of these receptors is a middle-aged woman in good health. Some clones in this sample may be carry-over from other donors' samples.

The gene calls are TRBV18 and TRBJ2-7; a possible D gene is TRBD1 (6 bases). Germline loops: CDR1 KGHSH, CDR2 LQKENI. Trimming cost V 6 bases and J 1 base, with 13 bases left between them. CDR3 length: 14 residues. The CDR3, as DNA: TGTGCCAGCTCTCCTAGGACAGCTTCCTACGAGCAGTACTTC. This translates into CASSPRTASYEQYF.

There are a few counts of this clone. This chain uses TRBV5-4 with TRBJ2-5; no clear D gene. The CDR3 is 15 amino acids. Trimming shortened V by 3 bases and J by 5 bases, and 17 bases separated the two germline ends. CDR1 SGHNT and CDR2 YYREEE come from the germline V gene (reference sequence). The CDR3 DNA sequence: TGTGCCAGCAGCTCACCGACTGGAACCGCTGAGACCCAGTACTTC. Amino acid sequence: CASSSPTGTAETQYF.

The chain uses TRBV7-9 and TRBJ2-4, with D perhaps matching TRBD1 (6 bases). The CDR3 contains 17 residues. Trimming pared 1 base from V and 0 bases from J, leaving 13 bases between. Germline-derived CDR1 and CDR2 are SEHNR and FQNEAQ (reference sequence). The CDR3 reads CASSLGKQGLAKNIQYF. The CDR3 coding sequence is TGTGCCAGCAGCTTAGGAAAACAGGGTCTAGCCAAAAACATTCAGTACTTC.

This clone has at least ten counts. The rearrangement uses TRBV27 and TRBJ2-7, with 11 bases lining up with TRBD2. Germline loops: CDR1 MNHEY, CDR2 SMNVEV (reference sequence). The CDR3 is 17 amino acids. With 5 bases clipped from V and 4 bases from J, the junction kept 13 bases outside the gene matches. CDR3 in DNA: TGTGCCAGCAGTGAACGGTCCCTTAGCGGGAGGGGGTACGAGCAGTACTTC. Translating gives CASSERSLSGRGYEQYF.

The chain uses TRBV30 and TRBJ2-3; D is uncertain. V lost 2 bases and J lost 6, with 12 bases in between. From germline, CDR1 is GTSNPN and CDR2 SVGIG (reference sequence). The CDR3 extends over 13 amino acids. Written as DNA, the CDR3 is TGTGCCTGGAGTTCCCATCAGGCCGATACGCAGTATTTT. Its protein is CAWSSHQADTQYF.